The present T cell receptor beta chain was sequenced within a study of identifying expanded T cells in peripheral blood. This clone counts as large. The antigen is undetermined. The data were produced by immunoSEQ multiplex PCR, yet TCRdb's version contains in-frame clones alone and is incomplete. This table holds roughly 63,000 clones, around 81% found once. General study points: Two-week clone count variance significantly increased as total template count grew.

This CDR3 has 15 amino acids. The germline gives CDR1 PRHDT, CDR2 FYEKMQ (reference sequence). The V and J ends lost 2 bases and 5 bases, in that order; junction bases with no gene match: 7. Healthy donors had no documented immune events, such as infections, while sampled. Sequenced: blood. The V gene is TRBV13, the J gene TRBJ1-2; TRBD1 agrees at 8 bases. This receptor was obtained from a person aged 18 to 70 in good health. The CDR3 protein is CASSLSPGGEYGYTF. CDR3 coding DNA: TGTGCCAGCAGCTTATCCCCAGGGGGCGAGTATGGCTACACCTTC.